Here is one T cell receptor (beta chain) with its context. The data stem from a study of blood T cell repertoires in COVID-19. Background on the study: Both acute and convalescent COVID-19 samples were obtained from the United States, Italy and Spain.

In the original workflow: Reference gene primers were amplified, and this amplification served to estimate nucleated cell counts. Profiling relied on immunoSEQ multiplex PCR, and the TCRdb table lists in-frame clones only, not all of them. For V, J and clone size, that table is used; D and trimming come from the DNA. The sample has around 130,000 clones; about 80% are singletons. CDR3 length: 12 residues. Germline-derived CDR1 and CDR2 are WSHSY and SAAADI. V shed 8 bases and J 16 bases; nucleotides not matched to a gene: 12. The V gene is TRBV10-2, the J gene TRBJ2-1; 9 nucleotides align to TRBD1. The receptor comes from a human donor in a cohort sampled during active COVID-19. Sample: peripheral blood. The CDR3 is CASGPPDRGCFF. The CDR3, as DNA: TGCGCCAGCGGGCCCCCGGACAGGGGTTGCTTCTTC.